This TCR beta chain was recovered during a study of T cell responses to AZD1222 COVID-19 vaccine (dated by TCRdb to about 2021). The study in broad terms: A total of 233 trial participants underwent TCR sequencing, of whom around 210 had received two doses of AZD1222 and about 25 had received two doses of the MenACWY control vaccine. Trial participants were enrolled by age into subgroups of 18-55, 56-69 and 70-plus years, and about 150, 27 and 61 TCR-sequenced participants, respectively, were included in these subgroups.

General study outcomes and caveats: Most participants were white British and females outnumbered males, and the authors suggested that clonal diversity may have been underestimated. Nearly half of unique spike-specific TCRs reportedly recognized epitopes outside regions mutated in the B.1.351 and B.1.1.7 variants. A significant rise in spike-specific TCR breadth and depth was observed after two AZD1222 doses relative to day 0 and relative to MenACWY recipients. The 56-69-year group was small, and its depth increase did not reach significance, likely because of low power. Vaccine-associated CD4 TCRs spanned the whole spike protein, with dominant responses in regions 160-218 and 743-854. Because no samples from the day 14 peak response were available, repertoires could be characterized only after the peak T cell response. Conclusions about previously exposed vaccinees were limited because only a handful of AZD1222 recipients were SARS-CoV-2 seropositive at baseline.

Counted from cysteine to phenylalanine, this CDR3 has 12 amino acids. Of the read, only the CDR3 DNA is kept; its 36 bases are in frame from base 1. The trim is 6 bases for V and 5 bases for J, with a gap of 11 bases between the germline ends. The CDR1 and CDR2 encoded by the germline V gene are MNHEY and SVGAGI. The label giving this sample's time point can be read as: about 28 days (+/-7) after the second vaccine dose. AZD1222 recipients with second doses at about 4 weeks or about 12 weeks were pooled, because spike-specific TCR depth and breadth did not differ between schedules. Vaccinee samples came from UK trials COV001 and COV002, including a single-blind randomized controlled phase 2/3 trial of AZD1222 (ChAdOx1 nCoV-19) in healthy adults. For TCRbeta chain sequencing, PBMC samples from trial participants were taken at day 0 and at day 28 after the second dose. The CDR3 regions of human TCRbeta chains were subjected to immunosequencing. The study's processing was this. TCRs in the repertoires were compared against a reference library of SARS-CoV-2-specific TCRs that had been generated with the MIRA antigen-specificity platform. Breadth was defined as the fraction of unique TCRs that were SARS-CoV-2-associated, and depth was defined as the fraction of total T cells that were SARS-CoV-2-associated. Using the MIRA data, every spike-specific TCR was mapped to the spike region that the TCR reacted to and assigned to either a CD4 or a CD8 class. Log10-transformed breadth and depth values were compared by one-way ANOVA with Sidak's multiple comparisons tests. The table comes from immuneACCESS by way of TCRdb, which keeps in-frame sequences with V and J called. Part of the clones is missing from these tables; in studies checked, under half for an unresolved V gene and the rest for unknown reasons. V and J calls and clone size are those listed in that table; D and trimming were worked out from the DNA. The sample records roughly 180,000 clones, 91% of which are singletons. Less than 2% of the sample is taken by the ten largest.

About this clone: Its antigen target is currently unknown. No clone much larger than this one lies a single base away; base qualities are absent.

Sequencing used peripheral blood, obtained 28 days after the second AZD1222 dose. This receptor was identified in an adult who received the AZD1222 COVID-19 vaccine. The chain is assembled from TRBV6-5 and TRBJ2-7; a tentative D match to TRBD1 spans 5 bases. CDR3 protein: CASSLQGDEQYF. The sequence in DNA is TGTGCCAGCAGCCTCCAAGGGGACGAGCAGTACTTC.